Each of the 16 T cell receptor beta chains below was sequenced from the same sample in a study of blood T cell repertoires in COVID-19. Data came from immunoSEQ multiplex PCR; TCRdb stores just in-frame clones and leaves some out. The sample has fewer than 70,000 clones, about four fifths seen once. The sequenced material came from peripheral blood. The receptors stem from a man younger than 45 with COVID-19, enrolled during active disease.

The chain couples TRBV5-3 to TRBJ2-1, with D possibly TRBD2 on 5 matching bases. TRBV5-3 belongs to the ORF category, with a function that is uncertain. The CDR3 runs 16 residues. With 10 bases removed from V and 0 bases from J, the gap between germline ends came to 20 bases. The CDR3 sequence: CAGTSGETNSYNEQFF. The CDR3 DNA is TGTGCCGGAACCTCTGGGGAGACGAACTCCTACAATGAGCAGTTCTTC.

The J gene is TRBJ1-1, the V gene TRBV6-4; D is unresolved. The germline gives CDR1 MRHNA, CDR2 SNTAGT. Trimming pared 8 bases from V and 1 base from J, leaving 17 bases between. This CDR3 region has 15 residues. In nucleotides, the CDR3 is TGTGCCAGCCCTGACCTTCTACAGAGGAACACTGAAGCTTTCTTT. Translating gives CASPDLLQRNTEAFF.

The V call is TRBV14, the J call TRBJ2-7, with unresolved D. Germline CDR1 reads SGHDN; CDR2 reads FVKESK. This CDR3 has 16 residues. V shed 0 bases and J shed 2 bases, with 14 bases lying between them. CDR3 bases: TGTGCCAGCAGCCAAGAAGGAGTCTCCTGGACCTACGAGCAGTACTTC. Protein: CASSQEGVSWTYEQYF.

The genes are TRBV21-1 and TRBJ2-6; the DNA was not compared with TRBD2, the D call given in the table. TRBV21-1 is listed as a pseudogene. This CDR3 contains 22 residues. The CDR3 loop reads CASSKPGGPWNAPLSGANVLTF. The CDR3 nucleotides read TGTGCCAGCAGCAAACCGGGAGGGCCCTGGAACGCCCCCCTCTCTGGGGCCAACGTCCTGACTTTC.

CDR3 DNA: TGCAGCGTTGCGACAGGGGGCGTAGGCACTGAAGCTTTCTTT. Encoded protein: CSVATGGVGTEAFF. The gene calls are TRBV29-1 and TRBJ1-1, with 10 bases fitting TRBD1. The CDR3 is 14 amino acids. Germline trimming cut 4 bases from V and 4 bases from J; bases unmatched to any gene: 6. Germline V CDR1 and CDR2: SQVTM, ANQGSEA.

The genes are TRBV28 and TRBJ1-5, with D possibly matching TRBD1 (6 bases). The V gene's germline CDR1 is MDHEN and CDR2 SYDVKM. This CDR3 region has 15 residues. V lost 7 bases to trimming and J lost 3 bases, with 16 bases between them. CDR3 amino acids: CASTEGQGFNQPQHF. CDR3 nucleotide sequence: TGTGCCAGCACCGAAGGTCAGGGGTTCAATCAGCCCCAGCATTTT.

The genes are TRBV10-3 and TRBJ2-7; D remains unclear. This CDR3 spans 12 amino acids. Germline-derived CDR1 and CDR2 are ENHRY and SYGVKD. Trimming cost V 2 bases and J 3 bases, with 5 bases left between them. This CDR3 is CAISEGDYEQYF. Written as DNA, the CDR3 is TGTGCCATCAGTGAGGGAGACTACGAGCAGTACTTC.

V and J are TRBV5-1 and TRBJ2-3; D is uncertain. Trimming pared 0 bases from V and 2 bases from J, leaving 10 bases between. Germline V gene lookup returns CDR1 SGHRS and CDR2 YFSETQ. The CDR3 runs to 15 residues. CDR3 amino acids: CASSLDRLHTDTQYF. In nucleotides, the CDR3 is TGCGCCAGCAGCTTGGATAGACTCCACACAGATACGCAGTATTTT. Together with reference TRBV5-1 and TRBJ2-3, the CDR3 gives the full variable domain: KAGVTQTPRYLIKTRGQQVTLSCSPISGHRSVSWYQQTPGQGLQFLFEYFSETQRNKGNFPGRFSGRQFSNSRSEMNVSTLELGDSALYLCASSLDRLHTDTQYFGPGTRLTVL.

This clone was observed a few times. V usage is TRBV19 and J usage is TRBJ1-4; D is uncertain. The germline V gene has CDR1 LNHDA and CDR2 SQIVND (reference sequence). V was shortened by 3 bases and J by 5 bases, with 13 bases between the two germline ends. This CDR3 is 15 amino acids long. The CDR3 is CASSMMVQVNEKLFF. The CDR3, as DNA: TGTGCCAGTAGTATGATGGTTCAGGTGAATGAAAAACTGTTTTTT.

This chain joins TRBV7-9 and TRBJ1-2, with D possibly TRBD1 on 6 matching bases. Trimming took 3 bases from V and 1 from J, leaving 9 bases between them. Germline V gives CDR1 SEHNR, CDR2 FQNEAQ (reference sequence). The CDR3 runs to 14 residues. CDR3 nucleotides: TGTGCCAGCAGCTTTCAGGGGAATAACTATGGCTACACCTTC. The encoded protein is CASSFQGNNYGYTF.

J is TRBJ2-1 and V is TRBV12-3 or TRBV12-4; unclear D gene. V was shortened by 2 bases and J by 7 bases, with 9 bases between the two germline ends. CDR3 size: 13 residues. The CDR3 DNA reads as TGTGCCAGCAGTTTATCCCTTTTTAATGAGCAGTTCTTC. This sequence encodes CASSLSLFNEQFF.

The chain has TRBV7-6 and TRBJ2-1, with 9 bases matching TRBD1. Germline V gives CDR1 SGHVS, CDR2 FNYEAQ. The CDR3 sequence is 15 residues long. V trimming: 5 bases; J trimming: 1 base; junction bases outside the gene matches: 3. The DNA for the CDR3 is TGTGCCAGCAGCAAAGACAGGGGGTCCTACAATGAGCAGTTCTTC. Amino acids: CASSKDRGSYNEQFF.

The gene calls are TRBV5-1 and TRBJ2-1; TRBD2 is a possible D gene (5 bases). Deletions cut 0 bases from V and 0 bases from J, with 7 bases between. CDR3 length: 15 residues. Per germline, CDR1 SGHRS and CDR2 YFSETQ. CDR3: CASSLGGASYNEQFF. DNA of the CDR3: TGCGCCAGCAGCTTGGGGGGAGCCTCCTACAATGAGCAGTTCTTC.

The rearrangement joins TRBV24-1 to TRBJ1-1; 11 bases align to TRBD1. Germline assignment: CDR1 KGHDR and CDR2 SFDVKD. The ends lost 3 bases at V and 4 bases at J; junction bases unmatched: 3. This CDR3 contains 15 residues. The CDR3 coding sequence is TGTGCCACCAGTGATACCGGGACAGGGGGCACTGAAGCTTTCTTT. As protein: CATSDTGTGGTEAFF.

The V gene is TRBV2, the J gene TRBJ1-2; 7 bases align to TRBD1. Germline lookup yields CDR1 SNHLY and CDR2 FYNNEI. V trimming: 5 bases; J trimming: 2 bases; junction bases outside the gene matches: 8. This CDR3 is 15 amino acids long. The CDR3 protein is CASSPEGARNYGYTF. CDR3 sequence (DNA): TGTGCCAGCAGTCCAGAGGGGGCAAGGAACTATGGCTACACCTTC.

The J gene is TRBJ2-1, the V gene TRBV7-2; D remains ambiguous. The V end was cut by 4 bases, the J end by 8 bases, with 15 bases between. CDR3 size: 14 residues. Germline CDR1 and CDR2: SGHTA and FQGNSA. The CDR3 bases are TGTGCCAGCAGCTACGAGTCAGGTCGTGATGAGCAGTTCTTC. Protein: CASSYESGRDEQFF.